This T cell receptor (beta chain) was identified in a study of blood T cells in healthy people across ages. Whole-study results and caveats: TCR beta diversity correlated strongly with naive T cell percentage.

With 6 bases removed from V and 0 bases from J, the gap between germline ends came to 12 bases. The CDR3 has 14 amino acids. Germline V CDR1 and CDR2: LGHDT, YNNKEL (reference sequence). As for this clonotype: The target antigen is unknown.

PCR was performed a second time for about 7 to 11 cycles using a sample-barcoded 5' primer and a J-beta primer mix. TCRdb re-derived calls from the 5' RACE reads in MiXCR, one entry per CDR3 protein. Found here are fewer than 950,000 distinct CDR3 sequences, 40% to 65% of them singletons; the top ten hold 40% to 50%. This rearrangement joins TRBV3-1 to TRBJ2-7; a weak D match, TRBD1 (5 bases). Sequenced: blood. The source is a man aged 80 or over in good health. In DNA, the CDR3 is TGTGCCAGCAGGTCTTCACAGGTCTCCTACGAGCAGTACTTC. Its protein is CASRSSQVSYEQYF.